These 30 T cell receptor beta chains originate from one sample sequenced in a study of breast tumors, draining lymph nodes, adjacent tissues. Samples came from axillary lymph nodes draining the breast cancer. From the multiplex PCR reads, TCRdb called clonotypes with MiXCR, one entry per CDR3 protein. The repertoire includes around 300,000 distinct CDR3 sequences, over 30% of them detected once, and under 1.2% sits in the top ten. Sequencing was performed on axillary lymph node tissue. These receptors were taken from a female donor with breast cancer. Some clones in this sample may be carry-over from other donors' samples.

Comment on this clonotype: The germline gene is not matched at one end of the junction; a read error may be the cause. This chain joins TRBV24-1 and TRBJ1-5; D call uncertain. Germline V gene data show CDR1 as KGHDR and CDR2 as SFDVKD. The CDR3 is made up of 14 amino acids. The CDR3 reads CATSDFQSSQPRHF. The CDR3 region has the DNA TGTGCCACCAGTGATTTCCAGAGCAGTCAGCCCCGGCATTTT.

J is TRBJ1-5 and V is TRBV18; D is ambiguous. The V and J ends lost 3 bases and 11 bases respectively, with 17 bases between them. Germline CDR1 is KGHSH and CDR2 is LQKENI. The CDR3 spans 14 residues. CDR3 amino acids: CASSPTRYQETQHF. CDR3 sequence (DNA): TGTGCCAGCTCACCGACACGCTACCAAGAGACCCAGCATTTT.

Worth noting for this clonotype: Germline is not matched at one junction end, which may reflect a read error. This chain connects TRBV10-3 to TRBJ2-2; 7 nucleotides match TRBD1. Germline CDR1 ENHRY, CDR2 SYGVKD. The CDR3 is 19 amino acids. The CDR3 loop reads CASSEGVRGQLTDTGELFF. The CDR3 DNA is TGTGCCAGCAGTGAAGGTGTAAGGGGACAGCTAACAGACACCGGGGAGCTGTTTTTT.

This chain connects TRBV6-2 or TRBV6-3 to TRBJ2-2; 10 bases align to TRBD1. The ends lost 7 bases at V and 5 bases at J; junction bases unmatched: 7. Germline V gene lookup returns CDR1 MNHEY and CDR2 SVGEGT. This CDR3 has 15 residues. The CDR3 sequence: CASIYGTGETGELFF. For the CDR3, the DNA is TGTGCCAGCATCTACGGGACAGGGGAGACCGGGGAGCTGTTTTTT.

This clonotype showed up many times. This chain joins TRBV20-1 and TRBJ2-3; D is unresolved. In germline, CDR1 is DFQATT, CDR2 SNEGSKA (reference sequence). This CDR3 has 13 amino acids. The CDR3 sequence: CSQVGLSTDTQYF. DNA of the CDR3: TGCAGCCAAGTAGGGCTTAGCACAGATACGCAGTATTTT.

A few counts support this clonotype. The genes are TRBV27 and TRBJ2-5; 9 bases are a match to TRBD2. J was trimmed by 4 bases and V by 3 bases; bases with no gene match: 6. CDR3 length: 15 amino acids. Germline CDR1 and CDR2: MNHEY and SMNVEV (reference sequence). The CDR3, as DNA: TGTGCCAGCAGTTTTAGTAGCGGGAGAACAGAGACCCAGTACTTC. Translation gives CASSFSSGRTETQYF.

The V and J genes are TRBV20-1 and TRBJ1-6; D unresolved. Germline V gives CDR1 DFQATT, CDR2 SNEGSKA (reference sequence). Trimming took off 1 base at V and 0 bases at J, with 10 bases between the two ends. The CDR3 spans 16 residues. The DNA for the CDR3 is TGCAGTGCTAGAGTGGTAGGGAGCTCCTATAATTCACCCCTCCACTTT. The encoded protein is CSARVVGSSYNSPLHF.

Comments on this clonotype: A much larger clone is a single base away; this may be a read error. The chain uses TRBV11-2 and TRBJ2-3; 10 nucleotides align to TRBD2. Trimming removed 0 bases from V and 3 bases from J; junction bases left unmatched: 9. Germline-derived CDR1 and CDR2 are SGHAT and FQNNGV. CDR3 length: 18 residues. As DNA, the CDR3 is TGTGCCAGCAGCTTAGATCGTCGTTCAGCGGGAGGGACAGATACGCAGTATTTT. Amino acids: CASSLDRRSAGGTDTQYF.

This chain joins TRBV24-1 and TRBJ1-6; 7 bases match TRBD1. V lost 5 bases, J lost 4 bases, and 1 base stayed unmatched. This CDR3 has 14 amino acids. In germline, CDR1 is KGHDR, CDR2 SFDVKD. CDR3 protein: CATSGTGYNSPLHF. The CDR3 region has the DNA TGTGCCACCAGTGGGACAGGTTATAATTCACCCCTCCACTTT.

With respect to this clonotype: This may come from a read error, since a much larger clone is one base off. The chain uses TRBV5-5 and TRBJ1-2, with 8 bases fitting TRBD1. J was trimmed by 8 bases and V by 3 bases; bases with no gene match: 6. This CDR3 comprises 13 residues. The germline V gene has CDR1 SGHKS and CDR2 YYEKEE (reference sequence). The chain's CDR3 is CASSSQGARGYTF. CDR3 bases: TGTGCCAGCAGCTCCCAGGGGGCGCGGGGCTACACCTTC.

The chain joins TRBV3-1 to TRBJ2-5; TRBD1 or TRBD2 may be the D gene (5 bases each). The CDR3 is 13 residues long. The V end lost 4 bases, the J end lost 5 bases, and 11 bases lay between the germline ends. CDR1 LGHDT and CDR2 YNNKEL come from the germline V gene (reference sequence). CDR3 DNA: TGTGCCAGCAGCCGACGGGGCGTCGAGACCCAGTACTTC. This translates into CASSRRGVETQYF.

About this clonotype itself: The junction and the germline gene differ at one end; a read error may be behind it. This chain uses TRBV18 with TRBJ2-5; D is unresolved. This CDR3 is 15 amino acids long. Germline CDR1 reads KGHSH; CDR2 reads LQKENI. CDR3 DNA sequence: TGTGCCAGCCCACCACGGAAGGGTATAGGGGAGACCCAGTACTTC. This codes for CASPPRKGIGETQYF.

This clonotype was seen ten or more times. For the CDR3, the DNA is TGCAGTGCTTTCTTAGCGGGAGTGGGAGAGACCCAGTACTTC. It encodes CSAFLAGVGETQYF. This sequence joins TRBV20-1 and TRBJ2-5; 9 bases align to TRBD2. J gave up 4 bases and V 5 bases, and 8 bases lay outside the gene matches. The CDR3 covers 14 residues. CDR1 DFQATT and CDR2 SNEGSKA come from the germline V gene (reference sequence).

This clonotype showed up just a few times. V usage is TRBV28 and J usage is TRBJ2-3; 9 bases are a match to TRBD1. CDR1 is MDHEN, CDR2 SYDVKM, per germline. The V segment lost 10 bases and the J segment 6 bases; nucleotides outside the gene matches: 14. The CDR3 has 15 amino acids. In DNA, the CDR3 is TGTGCCACAACCATCGGGACAGGGAAACAGGATACGCAGTATTTT. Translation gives CATTIGTGKQDTQYF.

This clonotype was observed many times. The DNA of the CDR3 is TGTGCCAGCAGCGCCGACAGGGGGCGGGATGAGCAGTTCTTC. Protein product: CASSADRGRDEQFF. V is TRBV7-2 and J is TRBJ2-1; 10 bases agree with TRBD1. In germline, CDR1 is SGHTA, CDR2 FQGNSA. This CDR3 is built from 14 residues. The junction had 6 bases not matched to a gene; V was cut back by 5 bases and J by 8 bases.

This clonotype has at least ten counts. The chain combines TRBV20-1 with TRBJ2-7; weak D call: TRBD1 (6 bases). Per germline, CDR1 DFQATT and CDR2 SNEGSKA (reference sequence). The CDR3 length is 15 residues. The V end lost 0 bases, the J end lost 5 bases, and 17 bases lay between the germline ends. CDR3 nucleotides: TGCAGTGCTAGAGAACCGGGGACACTGGTCCACGAGCAGTACTTC. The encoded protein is CSAREPGTLVHEQYF.

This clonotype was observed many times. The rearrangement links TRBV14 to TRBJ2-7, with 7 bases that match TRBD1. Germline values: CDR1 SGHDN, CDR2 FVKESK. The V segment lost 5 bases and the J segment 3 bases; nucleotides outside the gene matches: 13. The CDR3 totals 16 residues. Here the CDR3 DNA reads TGTGCCAGCAGCAAACGACAGGACAGGACGTACTACGAGCAGTACTTC. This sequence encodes CASSKRQDRTYYEQYF.

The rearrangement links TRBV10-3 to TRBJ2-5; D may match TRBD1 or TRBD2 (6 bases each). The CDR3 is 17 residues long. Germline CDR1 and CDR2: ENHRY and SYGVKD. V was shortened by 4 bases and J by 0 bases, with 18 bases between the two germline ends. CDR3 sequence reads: CAISAGLGGRDQETQYF. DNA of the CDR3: TGTGCCATCAGTGCGGGGCTCGGGGGCCGTGACCAAGAGACCCAGTACTTC.

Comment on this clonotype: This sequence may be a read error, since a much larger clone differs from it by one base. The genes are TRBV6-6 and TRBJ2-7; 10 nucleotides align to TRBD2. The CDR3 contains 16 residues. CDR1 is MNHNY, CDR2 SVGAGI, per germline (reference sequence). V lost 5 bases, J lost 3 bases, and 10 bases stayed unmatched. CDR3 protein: CASSDAGLAGDYEQYF. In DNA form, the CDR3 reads TGTGCCAGCAGTGACGCTGGGCTAGCGGGAGACTACGAGCAGTACTTC.

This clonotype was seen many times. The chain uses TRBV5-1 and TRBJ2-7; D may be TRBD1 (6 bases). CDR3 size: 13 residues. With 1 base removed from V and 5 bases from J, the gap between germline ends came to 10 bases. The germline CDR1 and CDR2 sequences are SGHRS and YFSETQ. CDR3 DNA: TGCGCCAGCAGCTTGCTACAGGGCGACGAGCAGTACTTC. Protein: CASSLLQGDEQYF.

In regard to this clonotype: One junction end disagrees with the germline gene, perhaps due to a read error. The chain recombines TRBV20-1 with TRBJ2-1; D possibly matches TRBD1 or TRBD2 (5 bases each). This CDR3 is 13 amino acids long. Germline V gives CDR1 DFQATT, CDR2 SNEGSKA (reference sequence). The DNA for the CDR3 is TGCAGTGCTAGAAGGGGACGGGGCCATGAGCAGTCCTTC. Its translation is CSARRGRGHEQSF.

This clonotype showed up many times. The CDR3 spells CATLDRNLPYEQYF. DNA for the CDR3: TGTGCCACCTTGGACAGGAACCTTCCGTACGAGCAGTACTTC. This rearrangement joins TRBV19 to TRBJ2-7; 7 bases are shared with TRBD1. Germline lookup yields CDR1 LNHDA and CDR2 SQIVND (reference sequence). The CDR3 has 14 residues. Germline trimming cut 10 bases from V and 4 bases from J; bases unmatched to any gene: 13.

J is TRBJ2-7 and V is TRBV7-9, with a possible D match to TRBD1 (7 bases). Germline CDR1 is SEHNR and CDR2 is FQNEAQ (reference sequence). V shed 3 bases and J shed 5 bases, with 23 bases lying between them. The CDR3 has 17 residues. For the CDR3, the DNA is TGTGCCAGCAGCTTGGGGGGCGTATCGGGACAGATCCACGAGCAGTACTTC. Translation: CASSLGGVSGQIHEQYF.

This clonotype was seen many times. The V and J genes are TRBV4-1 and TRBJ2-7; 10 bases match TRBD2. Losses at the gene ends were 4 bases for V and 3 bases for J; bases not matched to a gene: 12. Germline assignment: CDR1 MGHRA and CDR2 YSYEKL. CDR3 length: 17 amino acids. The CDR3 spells CASSPRITSGNFYEQYF. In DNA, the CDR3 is TGCGCCAGCAGCCCCCGGATAACTAGCGGGAATTTCTACGAGCAGTACTTC.

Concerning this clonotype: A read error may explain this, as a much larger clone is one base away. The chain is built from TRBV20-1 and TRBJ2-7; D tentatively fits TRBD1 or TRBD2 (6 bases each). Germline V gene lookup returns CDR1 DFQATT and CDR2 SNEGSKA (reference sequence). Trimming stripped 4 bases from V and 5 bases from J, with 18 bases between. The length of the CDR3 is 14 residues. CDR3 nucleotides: TGCAGTGCTAAGCAAAGAGGGGGAGGAAACGAGCAGTACTTC. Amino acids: CSAKQRGGGNEQYF.

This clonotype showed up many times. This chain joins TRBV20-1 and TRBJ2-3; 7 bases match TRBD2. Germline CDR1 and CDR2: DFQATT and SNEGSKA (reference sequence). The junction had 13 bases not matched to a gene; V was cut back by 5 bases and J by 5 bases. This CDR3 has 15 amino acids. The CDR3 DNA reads TGCAGTGCTCACCTGGGTCCCCCGGGAGGAGATACGCAGTATTTT. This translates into CSAHLGPPGGDTQYF.

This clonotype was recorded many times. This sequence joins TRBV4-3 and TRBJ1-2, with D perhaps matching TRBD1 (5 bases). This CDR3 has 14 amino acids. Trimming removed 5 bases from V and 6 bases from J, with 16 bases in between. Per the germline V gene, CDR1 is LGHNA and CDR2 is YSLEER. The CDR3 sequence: CASSEIGAGHGYTF. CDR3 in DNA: TGCGCCAGCAGCGAAATAGGGGCGGGTCATGGCTACACCTTC.

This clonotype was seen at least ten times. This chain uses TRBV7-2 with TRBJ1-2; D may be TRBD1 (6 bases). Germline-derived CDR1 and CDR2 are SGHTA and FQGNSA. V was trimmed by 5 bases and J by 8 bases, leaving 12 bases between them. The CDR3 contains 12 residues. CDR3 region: CASSPRTDGYTF. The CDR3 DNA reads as TGTGCCAGCAGCCCCCGGACAGACGGCTACACCTTC.

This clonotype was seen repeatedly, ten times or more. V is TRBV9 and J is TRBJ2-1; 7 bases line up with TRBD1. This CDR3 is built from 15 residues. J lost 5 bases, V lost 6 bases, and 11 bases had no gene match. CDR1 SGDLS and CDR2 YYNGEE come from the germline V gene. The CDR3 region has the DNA TGTGCCAGCACCGGGACAGCCCTGGGGGACAATGAGCAGTTCTTC. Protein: CASTGTALGDNEQFF.

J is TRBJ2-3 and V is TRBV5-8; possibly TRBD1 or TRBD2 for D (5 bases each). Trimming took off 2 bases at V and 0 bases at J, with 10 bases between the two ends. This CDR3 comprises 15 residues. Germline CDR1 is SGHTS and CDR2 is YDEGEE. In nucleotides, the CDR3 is TGTGCCAGCAGCTTCTGGGGCGGGAGCACAGATACGCAGTATTTT. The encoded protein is CASSFWGGSTDTQYF.